This T cell receptor (beta chain) is from a study of CD8 T cells in Susac syndrome. V lost 0 bases, J lost 0 bases, and 7 bases lay in between. Germline CDR1 and CDR2: SGHRS and YFSETQ. CDR3 length: 15 residues. Random-hexamer reverse transcription was applied to roughly 0.5 to 1 ug RNA. Coverage of TCR beta CDR3 amplification by immunoSEQ multiplex PCR extended to 54 Vbeta and 13 Jbeta. One entry per CDR3 protein, called by TCRdb with MiXCR from the immunoSEQ multiplex PCR reads. The table lists 300,000 to 350,000 distinct CDR3 sequences, about 92% of them singletons. Sequencing of TCR beta, carried out with a high-throughput approach, was applied to CD8+ and CD4+ T cells from the blood.

What was sequenced was CD4+ T cells from PBMCs. This clonotype was obtained from a human donor with multiple sclerosis. This sequence joins TRBV5-1 and TRBJ2-1; no reliable D call. The CDR3 region is CASSLAVSSYNEQFF. Written as DNA, the CDR3 is TGCGCCAGCAGCTTGGCCGTGAGCTCCTACAATGAGCAGTTCTTC.